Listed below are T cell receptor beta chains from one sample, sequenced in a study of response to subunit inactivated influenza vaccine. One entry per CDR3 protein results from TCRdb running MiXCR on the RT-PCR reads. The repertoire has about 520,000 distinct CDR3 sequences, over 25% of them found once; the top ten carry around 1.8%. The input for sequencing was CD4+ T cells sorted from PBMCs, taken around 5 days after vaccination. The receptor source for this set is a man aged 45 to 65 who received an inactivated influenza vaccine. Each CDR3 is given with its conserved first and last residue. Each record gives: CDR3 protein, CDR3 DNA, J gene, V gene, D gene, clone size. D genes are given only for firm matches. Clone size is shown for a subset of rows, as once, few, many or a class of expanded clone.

CDR3 protein: CASSLAGQGVGETQYF
CDR3 DNA: TGTGCCAGCAGCTTAGCGGGACAGGGGGTCGGAGAGACCCAGTACTTC
J gene: TRBJ2-5
V gene: TRBV7-2
D gene: TRBD1
clone size: -

CDR3 protein: CASSEGKTYEQYF
CDR3 DNA: TGTGCCAGCAGTGAAGGGAAAACCTACGAGCAGTACTTC
J gene: TRBJ2-7
V gene: TRBV2
D gene: -
clone size: few

CDR3 protein: CASTPRGFYEQYF
CDR3 DNA: TGTGCCAGCACCCCCCGGGGTTTCTACGAGCAGTACTTC
J gene: TRBJ2-7
V gene: TRBV6-1
D gene: -
clone size: few

CDR3 protein: CASSSSGTAYEQYF
CDR3 DNA: TGTGCCAGCAGTTCCAGCGGGACCGCCTACGAGCAGTACTTC
J gene: TRBJ2-7
V gene: TRBV12-3/TRBV12-4
D gene: TRBD2
clone size: -

CDR3 protein: CARDRTGGKETQYF
CDR3 DNA: TGTGCCAGAGATCGAACAGGGGGCAAAGAGACCCAGTACTTC
J gene: TRBJ2-5
V gene: TRBV2
D gene: TRBD1
clone size: -

CDR3 protein: CASSPALAGGYEQYF
CDR3 DNA: TGTGCCAGCAGCCCGGCACTAGCGGGGGGCTACGAGCAGTACTTC
J gene: TRBJ2-7
V gene: TRBV3-1
D gene: TRBD2
clone size: -

CDR3 protein: CASSRPSAASGANVLTF
CDR3 DNA: TGTGCCAGCAGTCGCCCCAGCGCGGCCTCTGGGGCCAACGTCCTGACTTTC
J gene: TRBJ2-6
V gene: TRBV7-8
D gene: -
clone size: -

CDR3 protein: CASGDSNYGYTF
CDR3 DNA: TGTGCCAGCGGGGACAGTAACTATGGCTACACCTTC
J gene: TRBJ1-2
V gene: TRBV6-6
D gene: TRBD1
clone size: -

CDR3 protein: CASSQPGLAGGPDEQYF
CDR3 DNA: TGTGCCAGCAGCCAACCGGGACTAGCGGGGGGGCCCGACGAGCAGTACTTC
J gene: TRBJ2-7
V gene: TRBV4-2
D gene: TRBD2
clone size: few

CDR3 protein: CASSLGVDNEQFF
CDR3 DNA: TGTGCCAGCAGCTTGGGTGTTGACAATGAGCAGTTCTTC
J gene: TRBJ2-1
V gene: TRBV7-9
D gene: -
clone size: few

CDR3 protein: CASSTSGTSYEQYF
CDR3 DNA: TGCGCCAGCAGCACCAGCGGGACTAGTTACGAGCAGTACTTC
J gene: TRBJ2-7
V gene: TRBV5-1
D gene: TRBD2
clone size: -

CDR3 protein: CASSLSGTLTDTQYF
CDR3 DNA: TGTGCCAGCAGTCTCAGCGGGACATTAACCGATACGCAGTATTTT
J gene: TRBJ2-3
V gene: TRBV12-3/TRBV12-4
D gene: -
clone size: few

CDR3 protein: CSALKTYEQYF
CDR3 DNA: TGCAGTGCTTTGAAGACGTACGAGCAGTACTTC
J gene: TRBJ2-7
V gene: TRBV20-1
D gene: -
clone size: few

CDR3 protein: CSARVGYGEKLFF
CDR3 DNA: TGCAGTGCTAGAGTAGGGTATGGGGAAAAACTGTTTTTT
J gene: TRBJ1-4
V gene: TRBV20-1
D gene: -
clone size: few

CDR3 protein: CSVPGSPYYNEQFF
CDR3 DNA: TGCAGTGTTCCGGGGAGCCCATACTACAATGAGCAGTTCTTC
J gene: TRBJ2-1
V gene: TRBV20-1
D gene: -
clone size: few

CDR3 protein: CASSDGLGQYF
CDR3 DNA: TGTGCCAGCAGCGACGGGCTGGGTCAGTACTTC
J gene: TRBJ2-4
V gene: TRBV6-2/TRBV6-3
D gene: -
clone size: -

CDR3 protein: CASSVNQGAGETQYF
CDR3 DNA: TGTGCCAGCTCAGTAAACCAGGGGGCCGGAGAGACCCAGTACTTC
J gene: TRBJ2-5
V gene: TRBV18
D gene: TRBD1
clone size: many